Each of the 19 T cell receptor beta chains below was sequenced from the same sample in a study of neoadjuvant anti-PD-1 for oral cavity cancer. Sequencing used immunoSEQ multiplex PCR; TCRdb keeps in-frame clones, though not all of them. The table records around 17,000 clones, around two thirds of them present only once. The sequences come from PBMCs, collected before nivolumab (anti-PD-1) treatment. The receptors originated from a person between 35 and 79 years old with oral cavity squamous cell carcinoma.

The chain links TRBV10-3 to TRBJ2-2; TRBD1 might be the D (5 bases). The CDR3 has 16 residues. V was shortened by 4 bases and J by 1 base, with 13 bases between the two germline ends. Germline-derived CDR1 and CDR2 are ENHRY and SYGVKD. The CDR3 coding sequence is TGTGCCATCAGTGCGGGCAGGGTGCGGAACACCGGGGAGCTGTTTTTT. It translates to CAISAGRVRNTGELFF.

The CDR3 sequence is CASSFPGTSGTYEQYF. The CDR3 nucleotides read TGTGCCAGCAGCTTCCCCGGGACTAGCGGGACCTACGAGCAGTACTTC. The chain joins TRBV5-6 to TRBJ2-7, with TRBD2 identical over 13 bases. The CDR3 extends over 16 amino acids. Germline assignment: CDR1 SGHDT and CDR2 YYEEEE. V dropped 2 bases and J dropped 2; count of bases not matched to a gene: 4.

J is TRBJ1-1 and V is TRBV19; the D is unclear. The V gene lost 3 bases and the J gene lost 2 bases, with 10 bases spanning the gap. Germline CDR1 is LNHDA and CDR2 is SQIVND (reference sequence). The length of the CDR3 is 14 residues. The CDR3 sequence is CASSIYGINTEAFF. CDR3 in DNA: TGTGCCAGTAGTATTTATGGGATTAACACTGAAGCTTTCTTT.

This chain links TRBV6-1 with TRBJ2-1; 10 positions agree with TRBD2. V lost 7 bases to trimming and J lost 10 bases; unmatched junction nucleotides: 10. The CDR3 runs to 14 residues. The germline gives CDR1 MNHNS, CDR2 SASEGT. The CDR3 region is CASTSGLAVGEQFF. The CDR3 region has the DNA TGTGCCAGCACCTCCGGACTAGCGGTGGGGGAGCAGTTCTTC.

The sample holds a few counts of this clone. The chain couples TRBV2 to TRBJ2-1, with unresolved D. V lost 5 bases to trimming and J lost 9 bases, with 11 bases between them. Germline lookup yields CDR1 SNHLY and CDR2 FYNNEI. The CDR3 consists of 12 residues. DNA of the CDR3: TGTGCCAGCAGTTTCCCCCCTGGTGAGCAGTTCTTC. Translating gives CASSFPPGEQFF.

This chain uses TRBV6-6 with TRBJ1-5; D remains ambiguous. Germline CDR1 and CDR2: MNHNY and SVGAGI (reference sequence). This CDR3 spans 14 amino acids. V was cut by 9 bases and J by 4 bases, with 16 bases left in between. CDR3 protein: CASGGLPSNQPQHF. CDR3 coding DNA: TGTGCCAGTGGAGGGTTGCCCAGTAATCAGCCCCAGCATTTT.

This clone appeared a few times. The chain carries TRBV5-1 and TRBJ1-2; no firm D call. With 0 bases removed from V and 8 bases from J, the gap between germline ends came to 14 bases. CDR3 size: 14 residues. Germline lookup yields CDR1 SGHRS and CDR2 YFSETQ. This CDR3 reads CASSLGSAGRGYTF. CDR3 sequence (DNA): TGCGCCAGCAGCTTGGGATCCGCAGGCCGGGGCTACACCTTC. The full variable domain, with the rest looked up from reference TRBV5-1 and TRBJ1-2, is KAGVTQTPRYLIKTRGQQVTLSCSPISGHRSVSWYQQTPGQGLQFLFEYFSETQRNKGNFPGRFSGRQFSNSRSEMNVSTLELGDSALYLCASSLGSAGRGYTFGSGTRLTVV.

In this sample, this clone turned up a few times. The rearrangement joins TRBV27 to TRBJ1-5, with a possible D match to TRBD1 (6 bases). The CDR3 has 14 amino acids. The germline CDR1 and CDR2 sequences are MNHEY and SMNVEV (reference sequence). V dropped 5 bases and J dropped 3 bases, with 11 bases sitting between them. This CDR3 reads CASSLQGYNQPQHF. CDR3 in DNA: TGTGCCAGCAGTCTGCAGGGGTACAATCAGCCCCAGCATTTT.

This chain joins TRBV10-3 and TRBJ2-3; no clear D gene. Germline CDR1 and CDR2: ENHRY and SYGVKD. Trimming pared 4 bases from V and 6 bases from J, leaving 17 bases between. The CDR3 has 15 residues. CDR3 bases: TGTGCCATCAGTGGTAATAGCTTGGTCACGGATACGCAGTATTTT. It translates to CAISGNSLVTDTQYF.

The V gene is TRBV29-1, the J gene TRBJ1-2; D gene ambiguous. Germline V gives CDR1 SQVTM, CDR2 ANQGSEA. This CDR3 comprises 14 residues. V was trimmed by 3 bases and J by 0 bases, leaving 11 bases between them. The CDR3, as DNA: TGCAGCGTTGATCCAGAAGGAGCTAACTATGGCTACACCTTC. Its translation is CSVDPEGANYGYTF.

This clone was found a few times. V is TRBV30 and J is TRBJ1-5; TRBD1 aligns across 9 bases. Germline V gene sequence: CDR1 GTSNPN, CDR2 SVGIG (reference sequence). This CDR3 spans 14 amino acids. For the CDR3, the DNA is TGTGCTTACGCACAGGGGGCGAGCAATCAGCCCCAGCATTTT. The encoded protein is CAYAQGASNQPQHF.

J is TRBJ2-1 and V is TRBV10-3; D call uncertain. Trimming took off 5 bases at V and 8 bases at J, with 7 bases between the two ends. The CDR3 loop spans 11 amino acids. Germline CDR1 is ENHRY and CDR2 is SYGVKD. The CDR3 nucleotides are TGTGCCATCAGTTTTGGAGATGAGCAGTTCTTC. As protein: CAISFGDEQFF.

This clone is a singleton in its sample. The chain uses TRBV7-2 and TRBJ2-1; 11 nucleotides align to TRBD2. The CDR3 loop spans 15 amino acids. V trimming: 4 bases; J trimming: 7 bases; junction bases outside the gene matches: 6. The germline gives CDR1 SGHTA, CDR2 FQGNSA. In DNA, the CDR3 is TGTGCCAGCAGCTCCCTAGCGGGAGGACGTAATGAGCAGTTCTTC. Its protein product is CASSSLAGGRNEQFF.

The V gene is TRBV4-2, the J gene TRBJ1-1, with TRBD1 as a possible D gene (5 bases). Trimming shortened V by 1 base and J by 3 bases, and 12 bases separated the two germline ends. Looked up from germline, CDR1 is LGHNA and CDR2 is YNFKEQ. The CDR3 covers 15 residues. CDR3 in DNA: TGTGCCAGCAGCCAAGTTCAGGGAAGGGACACTGAAGCTTTCTTT. As protein: CASSQVQGRDTEAFF.

The chain uses TRBV19 and TRBJ2-3, with D perhaps TRBD2 (6 bases). The CDR3 is 16 amino acids. Germline V gene data show CDR1 as LNHDA and CDR2 as SQIVND (reference sequence). Trimming pared 7 bases from V and 4 bases from J, leaving 21 bases between. The CDR3 spells CASTSTARGRADTQYF. The CDR3 nucleotides are TGTGCCAGTACCAGTACCGCGCGGGGTCGGGCAGATACGCAGTATTTT.

The chain has TRBV10-3 and TRBJ2-7; D may correspond to TRBD1 or TRBD2 (5 bases each). V dropped 10 bases and J dropped 5 bases, with 15 bases sitting between them. The germline V gene encodes CDR1 ENHRY and CDR2 SYGVKD. The CDR3 runs 12 residues. The CDR3: CATGANRDEQYF. CDR3 bases: TGTGCCACCGGGGCCAATCGAGACGAGCAGTACTTC.

The V and J genes are TRBV6-5 and TRBJ1-1; the D is unclear. Germline lookup yields CDR1 MNHEY and CDR2 SVGAGI. This CDR3 region has 13 residues. The V end was cut by 2 bases, the J end by 4 bases, with 8 bases between. The CDR3 is CASSYGRGTEAFF. The CDR3 nucleotides read TGTGCCAGCAGTTACGGCCGGGGCACTGAAGCTTTCTTT.

The chain combines TRBV7-9 with TRBJ2-7, with TRBD1 identical over 9 bases. V was pared by 5 bases and J by 0 bases, with 5 bases of the junction left unmatched. The CDR3 covers 15 residues. CDR1 is SEHNR, CDR2 FQNEAQ, per germline (reference sequence). The CDR3 sequence is CASSIGQGSSYEQYF. CDR3 DNA: TGTGCCAGCAGCATCGGACAGGGGAGCTCCTACGAGCAGTACTTC.

The V and J genes are TRBV5-1 and TRBJ2-3, with a possible D match to TRBD2 (6 bases). CDR3 size: 13 residues. Trimming left V 4 bases short and J 4 bases short, with 10 bases between. CDR1 is SGHRS and CDR2 is YFSETQ in the germline V gene. CDR3 bases: TGCGCCAGCAGCCGCCTAGCGTCAGATACGCAGTATTTT. This translates into CASSRLASDTQYF.